This record concerns one TCR beta chain sequence. The V end lost 2 bases, the J end lost 0 bases, and 11 bases lay between the germline ends. The CDR3 extends over 15 amino acids. Per the germline V gene, CDR1 is SGHDT and CDR2 is YYEEEE. The authors ran a second PCR of about 6 to 11 cycles using a sample-barcoded 5' primer and a J-beta primer mix. MiXCR, run by TCRdb on the 5' RACE reads, gives a single entry per CDR3 protein. The table includes 950,000 to 1,200,000 distinct CDR3 sequences, around two fifths detected once. This sample is part of a study of blood T cells in healthy people across ages.

This sequence was found in a man between 18 and 29 years old in good health. The sample taken for sequencing was blood. This chain connects TRBV5-6 to TRBJ1-1; no firm D call. This chain's CDR3 is CASSFEVGLNTEAFF. The CDR3 nucleotides are TGTGCCAGCAGCTTCGAAGTAGGACTGAACACTGAAGCTTTCTTT.